This T cell receptor (beta chain) was sequenced in a study of T cell changes during pregnancy in multiple sclerosis. Here immunoSEQ multiplex PCR was the method, and the copy in TCRdb shows in-frame clones only, minus some. The data contain approximately 70,000 clones, roughly 94% of them singletons. The TCR originated in a female donor with multiple sclerosis, enrolled in a pregnancy study. Sequenced here: CD4+ T cells from peripheral blood mononuclear cells, sampled after pregnancy.

The CDR3 is CASSLTGSRATQYF. The DNA of the CDR3 is TGTGCCAGCAGCCTAACGGGTAGCAGGGCGACCCAGTACTTC. The V call is TRBV7-8, the J call TRBJ2-5, with TRBD1 as a possible D gene (5 bases). V was clipped by 5 bases and J by 7 bases, with 17 bases between them. Germline values: CDR1 SGHVS, CDR2 FQNEAQ. This CDR3 contains 14 residues.